The next 20 T cell receptor beta chains were all read from a single sample in a study of T-cell reconstitution after alpha-beta-depleted transplantation in children. Library preparation (for TCRbeta) was performed with unique molecular identifiers. TCRdb recomputed calls from the PCR reads with MiXCR, one row per CDR3 protein. The sample carries more than 150,000 distinct CDR3 sequences, around 6.8% recorded once. The sample consisted of PBMCs from the stem cell graft donor, taken from the stem cell graft. The source of these receptors is a human donor who donated a stem cell graft to a child with Wiskott-Aldrich syndrome.

This clonotype was seen at least ten times. This rearrangement joins TRBV6-5 to TRBJ2-7; D is tentatively TRBD1 or TRBD2 (5 bases each). This CDR3 has 14 residues. CDR1 and CDR2 (germline): MNHEY, SVGAGI. The ends were cut back, 4 bases at V and 7 bases at J, with 17 bases in the middle. In DNA, the CDR3 is TGTGCCAGCAGTTCGGGACCCGGGGAGAGGGAGCAGTACTTC. Residues: CASSSGPGEREQYF.

This clonotype was seen many times. J is TRBJ1-3 and V is TRBV21-1; TRBD1, the table's D call, was not compared with the DNA. TRBV21-1 is termed a pseudogene. The CDR3 length is 19 residues. CDR3 coding DNA: TGTGCCAGCAGCAATCGCCCCGAGACAGGGGTTTCCTCTGGAAACACCATATATTTT. It is translated as CASSNRPETGVSSGNTIYF.

As to this clonotype: A single base separates this from a much larger clone, so it may be a read error. V gene TRBV6-2 or TRBV6-3 combines with J gene TRBJ2-3, with a possible D match to TRBD1 (5 bases). Germline V gives CDR1 MNHEY, CDR2 SVGEGT. V lost 6 bases to trimming and J lost 4 bases, with 11 bases between them. There are 13 residues in the CDR3. The CDR3 is CASSHRQPDTQYF. Written as DNA, the CDR3 is TGTGCCAGCAGCCACCGACAGCCAGATACGCAGTATTTT.

The chain combines TRBV11-2 with TRBJ2-7; 10 nucleotides line up with TRBD2. CDR1 SGHAT and CDR2 FQNNGV come from the germline V gene. V was pared by 6 bases and J by 3 bases, with 8 bases of the junction left unmatched. CDR3 length equals 15 residues. In DNA form, the CDR3 reads TGTGCCAGCAGTTGGACTAGCGGACTCATCTACGAGCAGTACTTC. It codes for CASSWTSGLIYEQYF.

This clonotype appeared many times. This chain joins TRBV14 and TRBJ2-4; D not certain. Germline CDR1 SGHDN, CDR2 FVKESK. CDR3 size: 13 residues. Trimming took off 1 base at V and 7 bases at J, with 8 bases between the two ends. In nucleotides, the CDR3 is TGTGCCAGCAGCCAAGCGGGCGGCAACATTCAGTACTTC. It translates to CASSQAGGNIQYF.

This clonotype was seen repeatedly, ten times or more. The V call is TRBV24-1, the J call TRBJ2-1, with TRBD2 matching over 8 bases. Trimming removed 4 bases from V and 9 bases from J; junction bases left unmatched: 1. CDR3 length: 12 amino acids. Looked up from germline, CDR1 is KGHDR and CDR2 is SFDVKD. CDR3 coding DNA: TGTGCCACCAGTGAAACTAGCGGTGAGCAGTTCTTC. Translation gives CATSETSGEQFF.

This clonotype has at least ten counts. The chain carries TRBV12-3 or TRBV12-4 and TRBJ1-2; a weak D match, TRBD1 (5 bases). V lost 1 base and J lost 5, with 20 bases in between. The CDR3 loop spans 17 amino acids. The CDR3 loop reads CASSLGRTSARVYGYTF. CDR3 DNA: TGTGCCAGCAGTTTAGGAAGGACTTCCGCCAGGGTTTATGGCTACACCTTC.

This clonotype has ten or more counts. V and J are TRBV5-1 and TRBJ2-3, with TRBD2 as a possible D gene (5 bases). This CDR3 has 14 amino acids. Trimming shortened V by 1 base and J by 3 bases, and 9 bases separated the two germline ends. CDR1 is SGHRS and CDR2 is YFSETQ in the germline V gene. CDR3 DNA: TGCGCCAGCAGCTTGAACGGGAAAACAGATACGCAGTATTTT. Translation: CASSLNGKTDTQYF.

This clonotype showed up many times. The chain joins TRBV11-2 to TRBJ2-4; TRBD1 matches 7 bases. V dropped 0 bases and J dropped 7; count of bases not matched to a gene: 24. This CDR3 comprises 21 residues. Germline V lookup: CDR1 SGHAT, CDR2 FQNNGV. CDR3 sequence reads: CASSLDGGQAEFAFRVNIQYF. In nucleotides, the CDR3 is TGTGCCAGCAGCTTAGATGGCGGACAGGCCGAATTCGCATTTCGGGTCAACATTCAGTACTTC.

This clonotype was picked up many times. The CDR3 spells CASTLRGGPIYGYTF. The CDR3 region has the DNA TGTGCCAGCACCCTGAGGGGGGGGCCCATCTATGGCTACACCTTC. V usage is TRBV28 and J usage is TRBJ1-2, with D perhaps matching TRBD1 (6 bases). The CDR3 runs 15 residues. The germline V and J ends were trimmed by 7 bases and 4 bases, with 19 bases remaining between them. CDR1 is MDHEN and CDR2 is SYDVKM in the germline V gene.

This clonotype was counted ten times or more. The V call is TRBV25-1, the J call TRBJ2-7; 14 bases line up with TRBD2. The junction had 8 bases not matched to a gene; V was cut back by 4 bases and J by 9 bases. This CDR3 contains 15 residues. Germline V gene sequence: CDR1 MGHDK, CDR2 SYGVNS. This CDR3 reads CASSGWGLAGDVQYF. In DNA form, the CDR3 reads TGTGCCAGCAGTGGGTGGGGACTAGCGGGAGATGTGCAGTACTTC.

At least ten counts were recorded for this clonotype. This chain connects TRBV5-5 to TRBJ2-1, with D maybe TRBD1 (6 bases). The CDR3 runs to 16 residues. Trimming removed 4 bases at V and 0 bases at J, with 14 bases between. Germline V lookup: CDR1 SGHKS, CDR2 YYEKEE (reference sequence). The CDR3, as DNA: TGTGCCAGCAGCCCCTCGGACAGAAGCTCCTACAATGAGCAGTTCTTC. It yields the protein CASSPSDRSSYNEQFF.

The CDR3: CASSPAAEGSEQYF. The CDR3 coding sequence is TGTGCCAGCAGCCCCGCGGCGGAGGGCTCCGAGCAGTACTTC. The J gene is TRBJ2-7, the V gene TRBV7-9; weak D call: TRBD2 (6 bases). V lost 5 bases to trimming and J lost 6 bases, with 17 bases between them. CDR1 is SEHNR and CDR2 is FQNEAQ in the germline V gene (reference sequence). This CDR3 region has 14 residues.

This clonotype has just a few counts. The V call is TRBV15, the J call TRBJ2-5, with D perhaps TRBD1 or TRBD2 (5 bases each). Trimming left V 0 bases short and J 5 bases short, with 13 bases between. This CDR3 has 15 residues. Germline CDR1 reads LNHNV; CDR2 reads YYDKDF (reference sequence). CDR3 protein: CATSRDRDHGETQYF. CDR3 DNA sequence: TGTGCCACCAGCAGAGATCGGGACCATGGGGAGACCCAGTACTTC.

At least ten counts were recorded for this clonotype. This sequence joins TRBV6-6 and TRBJ1-1; tentative D call: TRBD1 (5 bases). CDR3 length equals 13 residues. The V and J ends lost 2 bases and 3 bases respectively, with 7 bases between them. CDR1 and CDR2 (germline): MNHNY, SVGAGI (reference sequence). CDR3 amino acids: CASSYLRDTEAFF. CDR3 sequence (DNA): TGTGCCAGCAGTTACCTCAGGGACACTGAAGCTTTCTTT.

This clonotype was found many times. The genes are TRBV9 and TRBJ2-3, with 10 bases matching TRBD2. This CDR3 is built from 17 residues. Germline V gene data show CDR1 as SGDLS and CDR2 as YYNGEE. The J segment lost 4 bases and the V segment lost 0 bases, leaving 8 bases of the junction unmatched. CDR3 sequence: CASSVVSSGGAPDTQYF. As DNA, the CDR3 is TGTGCCAGCAGCGTAGTTTCCAGCGGGGGGGCCCCAGATACGCAGTATTTT.

This clonotype was observed a few times. J is TRBJ1-2 and V is TRBV7-8; D is unresolved. V was cut by 7 bases and J by 6 bases, with 24 bases left in between. Germline V gene data show CDR1 as SGHVS and CDR2 as FQNEAQ. The CDR3 contains 16 residues. The CDR3 region has the DNA TGTGCCAGCACCTCGAGACGGGCGGAACAAAGTGATGGCTACACCTTC. Its protein is CASTSRRAEQSDGYTF.

This clonotype was counted many times. The chain is built from TRBV5-5 and TRBJ2-1; D not resolved. The CDR3 runs to 14 residues. Trimming pared 0 bases from V and 7 bases from J, leaving 11 bases between. The V gene's germline CDR1 is SGHKS and CDR2 YYEKEE (reference sequence). CDR3 loop: CASSLELPRNEQFF. The CDR3 region has the DNA TGTGCCAGCAGCTTGGAACTCCCTCGGAATGAGCAGTTCTTC.

This chain uses TRBV20-1 with TRBJ1-2, with D unclear. V was cut by 0 bases and J by 4 bases, with 9 bases left in between. Germline CDR1 and CDR2: DFQATT and SNEGSKA (reference sequence). CDR3 size: 13 residues. CDR3 region: CSARDESSYGYTF. The CDR3 coding sequence is TGCAGTGCTAGAGATGAGTCGAGCTATGGCTACACCTTC.

In this sample, this clonotype turned up many times. The chain links TRBV6-6 to TRBJ1-2; D remains unclear. CDR1 is MNHNY and CDR2 is SVGAGI in the germline V gene (reference sequence). CDR3 size: 13 residues. V lost 5 bases and J lost 6, with 13 bases in between. The CDR3 nucleotides are TGTGCCAGCAGTCTTGACGGTGAAGATGGCTACACCTTC. It specifies CASSLDGEDGYTF.